This TCR beta chain appears in the sequencing data of a study of T-cell memory formation after mild COVID-19. At least ten counts were recorded for this clonotype. TCRdb analysed the 5' RACE reads with MiXCR anew, one entry per CDR3 protein. The sample holds just over 400,000 distinct CDR3 sequences, around a quarter seen once. V gave up 6 bases and J gave up 0 bases; unmatched junction bases: 6. The CDR3 length is 16 residues. Material: PBMCs or a T cell subset sorted from them (not recorded which). The chain joins TRBV12-3 or TRBV12-4 to TRBJ1-1; TRBD1 matches at 11 bases. This TCR was sampled from an adult woman who had mild COVID-19 (a few samples of this study predate the infection). Cell type and time point are not known. The CDR3 loop reads CASRHGQGALNTEAFF. In DNA, the CDR3 is TGTGCCAGCAGACACGGACAGGGGGCGTTGAACACTGAAGCTTTCTTT.